This TCR beta chain was recovered during a study of cytomegalovirus exposure and HLA in healthy donors. The study's findings and limits: Later analysis identified several of the most significant clusters that appeared linked to common viral pathogens. Indistinguishability led to the exclusion of some V segments, TRBV6-2 and TRBV6-3 included. It was reported that the classifier diagnosed cytomegalovirus status with high specificity and sensitivity in both the original and validation cohorts. In a later analysis, a genetic analysis reported fewer productive-TCR N-insertions in an Asian-associated ancestry cluster than the cohort average.

The germline V gene has CDR1 SGHRS and CDR2 YFSETQ. V lost 4 bases to trimming and J lost 5 bases; unmatched junction nucleotides: 13. This CDR3 is 16 amino acids long. Details on this clone: Its antigen is still unknown.

13 Jbeta primers and 60 Vbeta primers were used for the PCR. Repertoires were generated with immunoSEQ multiplex PCR, while TCRdb's copy carries only in-frame clones and drops some. The sample contains about 130,000 clones, about 8.5% of which appear only once. This clonotype originated in a man aged 35-49 years in good health and CMV-seronegative. V is TRBV5-1 and J is TRBJ2-7, with 9 bases identical to TRBD1. The sequenced sample consisted of PBMCs. The CDR3 bases are TGCGCCAGCAGCAACTTGAGGGGGACAGGGCCCGACGAGCAGTACTTC. This sequence encodes CASSNLRGTGPDEQYF.